These 3 T cell receptor beta chains were sequenced from one sample in a study of T cells in Graves' hyperthyroidism and ophthalmopathy. Amplified TCR beta CDR3 regions came from RNA transcripts. HTBI primers were employed in a first-round RT-PCR of the TCR CDR3. TCRdb fed the multiplex PCR reads into MiXCR, producing one record per CDR3 protein. The sample contains about 350,000 distinct CDR3 sequences, about a sixth of which appear only once. The specimen was blood. These TCRs come from a middle-aged woman with Graves' ophthalmopathy.

This clonotype was seen a few times. V gene TRBV6-1 combines with J gene TRBJ2-7, with 10 nucleotides matching TRBD2. Unmatched junction bases numbered 12, after V lost 6 bases and J lost 4 bases. This CDR3 is built from 16 residues. Germline V CDR1 and CDR2: MNHNS, SASEGT. The CDR3 here is CASRGAGGPREYEQYF. In nucleotides, the CDR3 is TGTGCCAGCAGGGGAGCGGGAGGGCCCAGGGAGTACGAGCAGTACTTC.

This clonotype was counted at least ten times. V is TRBV7-2 and J is TRBJ2-2; 10 bases align to TRBD2. CDR3 size: 16 residues. From germline, CDR1 is SGHTA and CDR2 FQGNSA. J lost 5 bases, V lost 2 bases, and 5 bases had no gene match. As DNA, the CDR3 is TGTGCCAGCAGCTTATTGGCTAGCGGGAGTACCGGGGAGCTGTTTTTT. Translated, it gives CASSLLASGSTGELFF.

The CDR3 region has the DNA TGTGCCAGCACCAGACACGAAACGAACAATTCACCCCTCCACTTT. Its protein product is CASTRHETNNSPLHF. V usage is TRBV6-2 or TRBV6-3 and J usage is TRBJ1-6; no reliable D call. Germline values: CDR1 MNHEY, CDR2 SVGEGT. This CDR3 region has 15 residues. V was pared by 7 bases and J by 7 bases, with 17 bases between.